This paragraph reports one T cell receptor (beta chain). This clonotype has only a few counts. Its specific antigen is unknown. Nothing much larger sits one base from this clone, and base qualities are not available. TCRdb names Illumina HiSeq 1500 as the instrument used. TCRdb reanalyzed the raw reads on its own, using fastp at Q25 for trimming and MiXCR for clone calling, and kept in-frame beta chains. Each record represents a unique CDR3 protein, reported with the most common genes and DNA among its rows. This sample lists 250,000 to 350,000 distinct CDR3 sequences; more than 20% were detected once. The ten largest make up approximately 15% of the sample. This sample stems from a study of T cell repertoires in cytomegalovirus infection (dated by TCRdb to the late 2010s). Turning to the overall study: Because public TCR beta signatures pointed to carriage of CMV infection together with the matching HLA type, the HLA type of each donor mattered for the analysis. On the study overall, not on this receptor specifically: The ex vivo response was dominated by HLA-C-restricted CMV-specific TCR beta clonotypes, which also provided the single most frequent clonotype in two of eight donors. Cumulative frequency of public TCR beta family members discriminated carriers of CMV infection plus the relevant HLA type in this cohort and an independent approximately 400-donor cohort.

The CDR3 runs 15 residues from the cysteine to the phenylalanine. Just the 45-base CDR3 DNA is kept, in frame starting at base 1. Cut back by 5 bases and 6 bases, the V and J ends lie 14 bases apart. The sample was PBMCs. Recombination joined TRBV12-3 or TRBV12-4 with TRBJ1-6, with the D segment identity uncertain. This sequence originates from a human donor in good health (CMV status not recorded). Some clones in this sample may be carry-over from other donors' samples. At the DNA level, the sequence is TGTGCCAGCAGTGCTGACACGGTCGGTAATTCACCCCTCCACTTT. This yields the protein CASSADTVGNSPLHF.